The 19 T cell receptor beta chains presented below share a single source sample, sequenced in a study of CXCR3-negative and CXCR3-positive naive CD8 T cells (dated by TCRdb to the late 2010s). These reads were obtained on a NextSeq 550. The Human TCR Profiling Kit (MiLaboratory) was used to make UMI-labeled 5' RACE TRB cDNA libraries. The reads were reprocessed in TCRdb, with one entry per CDR3 protein sequence and no accompanying DNA. The table kept for this sample lists fewer than 60,000 distinct CDR3 sequences. The biggest ten clones account for approximately 1.5% of the sample. The sequencing input was naive CXCR3- CD8+ T cells from blood. Reading the label with the study, this specimen's cell subset or site is: CD45RO-CCR7+CD27+CD95- naive CD8+ T cells lacking CXCR3 (TNR3-). Receptors were obtained from a human donor in good health. Some clones in this sample may be carry-over from other donors' samples.

This chain connects TRBV13 to TRBJ1-1. This CDR3 contains 14 residues. CDR1 and CDR2 (germline): PRHDT, FYEKMQ (reference sequence). The CDR3 reads CASNVGRKNTEAFF.

CDR3 in amino acids: CSDSRTGTAYNEQFF. The V gene is TRBV29-1, the J gene TRBJ2-1; the D call of TRBD1 rests on TCRdb alone, since no DNA is present to check it. From germline, CDR1 is SQVTM and CDR2 ANQGSEA. CDR3 length: 15 amino acids.

The gene calls are TRBV27 and TRBJ1-1; TCRdb selects TRBD1, and the lack of DNA leaves this call unchecked. CDR1 and CDR2 (germline): MNHEY, SMNVEV (reference sequence). The CDR3 length is 12 residues. The CDR3 region is CASGGFEAEAFF.

The genes are TRBV5-1 and TRBJ2-1; TCRdb gives TRBD2 as the D gene, but with no DNA this cannot be confirmed. This CDR3 has 17 amino acids. Germline CDR1 and CDR2: SGHRS and YFSETQ. The CDR3 sequence: CASSWPSGGPSYNEQFF.

The CDR3 here is CASSLYQGAGTPLHF. J is TRBJ1-6 and V is TRBV28; the D gene TCRdb calls, TRBD1, cannot be checked with no DNA. The CDR3 consists of 15 residues. Germline values: CDR1 MDHEN, CDR2 SYDVKM.

J is TRBJ2-1 and V is TRBV10-3; no DNA is available, so the TRBD2 call from TCRdb remains unchecked. CDR3 size: 16 residues. Germline-derived CDR1 and CDR2 are ENHRY and SYGVKD. CDR3 amino acids: CAIRTASGSYRDEQFF.

The J gene is TRBJ2-1, the V gene TRBV6-5; the TCRdb D gene call, TRBD1, has no DNA to confirm it. Germline assignment: CDR1 MNHEY and CDR2 SVGAGI. This CDR3 comprises 16 residues. This CDR3 reads CASSYSQTGAHNEQFF.

This chain uses TRBV2 with TRBJ2-7. This CDR3 comprises 14 residues. Germline CDR1 SNHLY, CDR2 FYNNEI. CDR3: CASSEATGSYEQYF. The full variable domain, with the rest looked up from reference TRBV2 and TRBJ2-7, is EPEVTQTPSHQVTQMGQEVILRCVPISNHLYFYWYRQILGQKVEFLVSFYNNEISEKSEIFDDQFSVERPDGSNFTLKIRSTKLEDSAMYFCASSEATGSYEQYFGPGTRLTVT.

The chain recombines TRBV28 with TRBJ2-7; TCRdb designates TRBD2, a call that cannot be tested without DNA. This CDR3 contains 14 residues. CDR1 MDHEN and CDR2 SYDVKM come from the germline V gene. CDR3 sequence reads: CASSPRTLEAEQYF.

The chain has TRBV18 and TRBJ1-2. Per germline, CDR1 KGHSH and CDR2 LQKENI. There are 15 residues in the CDR3. The CDR3 here is CASSPNGLDFYGYTF.

The gene calls are TRBV4-3 and TRBJ2-6; TCRdb reports TRBD1, a call that lacks DNA to check it against. CDR1 is LGHNA and CDR2 is YSLEER in the germline V gene. This CDR3 is built from 16 residues. The chain's CDR3 is CASSQTDRVLANVLTF.

The chain is built from TRBV12-3 or TRBV12-4 and TRBJ2-1; without DNA, the TCRdb call of TRBD1 cannot be checked. This CDR3 is 11 amino acids long. The CDR3 region is CASSFSGEQFF.

The gene calls are TRBV28 and TRBJ2-7. Germline lookup yields CDR1 MDHEN and CDR2 SYDVKM. This CDR3 is 14 amino acids long. The CDR3 loop is CASTNMGISYEQYF.

The chain employs TRBV5-1 and TRBJ2-1; TCRdb reports TRBD1, a call that lacks DNA to check it against. Germline V gene data show CDR1 as SGHRS and CDR2 as YFSETQ. This CDR3 is built from 14 residues. This chain's CDR3 is CASSLLGGANEQFF.

This clonotype is deemed medium-sized by its frequency. This chain links TRBV4-1 with TRBJ2-5; with no DNA, the TCRdb D assignment of TRBD1 cannot be verified. The CDR3 spans 19 residues. CDR1 is MGHRA and CDR2 is YSYEKL in the germline V gene. Here the CDR3 reads CASSQERVRGTGLQETQYF.

This chain uses TRBV5-5 with TRBJ2-1; the D call of TRBD1 rests on TCRdb alone, since no DNA is present to check it. Germline loops: CDR1 SGHKS, CDR2 YYEKEE (reference sequence). This CDR3 region has 16 residues. The CDR3 sequence: CASSSGGQGLANEQFF.

The chain combines TRBV7-9 with TRBJ1-2; the TCRdb call, TRBD1, lacks DNA for checking. The CDR3 contains 12 residues. Germline loops: CDR1 SEHNR, CDR2 FQNEAQ (reference sequence). The CDR3 spells CASSLAGRGYTF. Drawing the rest from reference TRBV7-9 and TRBJ1-2, the complete variable domain is DTGVSQNPRHKITKRGQNVTFRCDPISEHNRLYWYRQTLGQGPEFLTYFQNEAQLEKSRLLSDRFSAERPKGSFSTLEIQRTEQGDSAMYLCASSLAGRGYTFGSGTRLTVV.

The chain uses TRBV19 and TRBJ2-7; TCRdb picks TRBD1, but there is no DNA to check that call. CDR3 length equals 11 residues. Germline lookup yields CDR1 LNHDA and CDR2 SQIVND (reference sequence). The CDR3 loop is CATVDSYEQYF.

V gene TRBV28 combines with J gene TRBJ1-4; TCRdb lists TRBD1, though no DNA is available to test this call. This CDR3 comprises 19 residues. Germline-derived CDR1 and CDR2 are MDHEN and SYDVKM. The CDR3 region is CASSYRTGKGASRDEKLFF. Full variable domain (rest looked up from reference TRBV28 and TRBJ1-4): DVKVTQSSRYLVKRTGEKVFLECVQDMDHENMFWYRQDPGLGLRLIYFSYDVKMKEKGDIPEGYSVSREKKERFSLILESASTNQTSMYLCASSYRTGKGASRDEKLFFGSGTQLSVL.